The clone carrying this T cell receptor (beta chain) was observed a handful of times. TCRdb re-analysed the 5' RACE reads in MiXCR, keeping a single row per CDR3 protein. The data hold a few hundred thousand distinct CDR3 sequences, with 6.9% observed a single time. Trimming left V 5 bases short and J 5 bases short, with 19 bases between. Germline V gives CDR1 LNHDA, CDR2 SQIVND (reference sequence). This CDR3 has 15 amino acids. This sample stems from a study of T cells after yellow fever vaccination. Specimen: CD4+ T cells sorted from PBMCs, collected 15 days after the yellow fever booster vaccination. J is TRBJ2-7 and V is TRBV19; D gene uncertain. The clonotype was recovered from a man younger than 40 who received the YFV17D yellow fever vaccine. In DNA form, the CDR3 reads TGTGCCAGTAGTGGTAACTTCGTATCGGTAGACGAGCAGTACTTC. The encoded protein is CASSGNFVSVDEQYF.